This TCR beta chain was recorded in a study of Ad26.COV2.S vaccination and SARS-CoV-2 variants. Study-level information: Intramuscular Ad26.COV2.S at 5x10^10 or 1x10^11 viral particles.

The study's findings and limits: Total responses of T cells may have been underestimated by the analyses of TCR breadth and depth.

TCRdb keeps only in-frame clones here, not all; method: immunoSEQ multiplex PCR. In the table there are roughly 400,000 clones, less than 95% of which are singletons. Comments on this clone: Its antigen is unidentified.

The treatment: roughly 18 received Ad26.COV2.S at low or high dose, single or two shots; roughly five received placebo; per-sample allocation not given. Day 63 after the first vaccine or placebo injection was the time point for sampling. What was given as vaccine was an Ad26 vector encoding Wuhan-strain SARS-CoV-2 spike. This sequence was found in a person between 18 and 60 years old who received the Ad26.COV2.S COVID-19 vaccine or a placebo. Specimen: peripheral blood, collected in a trial of Ad26.COV2.S vaccine versus placebo.

CDR3 nucleotide sequence: TGTGCCACGTTGATTCAACCGGGACTAGCGGAAAATGAGCAGTTCTTC. It encodes CATLIQPGLAENEQFF. The V gene is TRBV10-3, the J gene TRBJ2-1; 11 nucleotides match TRBD2. The V segment lost 10 bases and the J segment 7 bases; nucleotides outside the gene matches: 15. The germline V gene encodes CDR1 ENHRY and CDR2 SYGVKD. The CDR3 runs to 16 residues.